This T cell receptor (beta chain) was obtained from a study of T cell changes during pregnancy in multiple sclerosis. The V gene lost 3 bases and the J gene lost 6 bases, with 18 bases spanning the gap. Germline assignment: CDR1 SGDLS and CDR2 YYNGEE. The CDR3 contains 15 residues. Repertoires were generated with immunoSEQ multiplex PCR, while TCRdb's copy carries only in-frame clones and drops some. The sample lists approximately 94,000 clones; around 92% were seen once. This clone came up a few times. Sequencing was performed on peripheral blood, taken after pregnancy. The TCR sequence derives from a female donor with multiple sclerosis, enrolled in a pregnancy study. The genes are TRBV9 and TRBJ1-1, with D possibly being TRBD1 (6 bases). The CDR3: CASSDSDSQPAEAFF. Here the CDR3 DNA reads TGTGCCAGCAGCGACTCGGACAGCCAACCTGCTGAAGCTTTCTTT.